Listed below are T cell receptor beta chains from one sample, sequenced in a study of cytomegalovirus exposure and HLA in healthy donors. Sequenced by immunoSEQ multiplex PCR; TCRdb stores in-frame clones only, minus some. The sample lists over 150,000 clones; about four fifths were seen once. The sample consisted of PBMCs. The receptors were sampled from a man aged 18 to 30 in good health and CMV-seronegative. The CDR3 runs from the conserved cysteine through the conserved F or W. A D gene is named only where the DNA matches it firmly. Clone size is shown for a subset of rows, as once, few, many or a class of expanded clone.

>.|TRBV11-3|TRBD1|TRBJ2-7
CASSLGLTGGEQYF
TGTGCCAGCAGCTTAGGCCTAACAGGGGGCGAGCAGTACTTC
>.|TRBV5-6|.|TRBJ1-4
CASSPTRGFHEKLFF
TGTGCCAGCAGCCCGACAAGAGGGTTCCACGAAAAACTGTTTTTT
>few|TRBV19|.|TRBJ2-1
CASSITARRGFSYNEQFF
TGTGCCAGTAGTATTACCGCCCGGCGGGGTTTCTCCTACAATGAGCAGTTCTTC
>.|TRBV5-1|.|TRBJ1-4
CASSLGANEKLFF
TGCGCCAGCAGCTTGGGGGCGAATGAAAAACTGTTTTTT
>.|TRBV4-3|.|TRBJ2-1
CASSPSVGSGNEQFF
TGCGCCAGCAGCCCTTCGGTTGGGTCGGGCAATGAGCAGTTCTTC
>.|TRBV19|TRBD1|TRBJ1-2
CASSLDGQGVGGYTF
TGTGCCAGTAGTCTCGACGGACAGGGCGTCGGGGGCTACACCTTC
>.|TRBV2|.|TRBJ1-4
CASSEVEKLFF
TGTGCCAGCAGTGAAGTAGAAAAACTGTTTTTT
>once|TRBV19|TRBD1|TRBJ1-1
CASSQQGIGTEAFF
TGTGCCAGTAGTCAACAGGGGATTGGCACTGAAGCTTTCTTT
>.|TRBV7-9|.|TRBJ1-3
CASSPGRAGSGNTIYF
TGTGCCAGCAGCCCCGGGAGGGCAGGGAGTGGAAACACCATATATTTT
>.|TRBV6-5|TRBD1|TRBJ1-2
CASSSQDRGYGYTF
TGTGCCAGCAGTTCCCAGGACAGGGGTTATGGCTACACCTTC
>few|TRBV19|TRBD2|TRBJ2-3
CASSPGLAFTDTQYF
TGTGCCAGTAGCCCGGGACTAGCGTTCACAGATACGCAGTATTTT
>.|TRBV5-1|TRBD2|TRBJ2-1
CASRGGLALGEQFF
TGCGCCAGCAGGGGGGGACTAGCCCTCGGCGAGCAGTTCTTC
>.|TRBV11-3|.|TRBJ2-5
CASSLDTGTHLEEQYF
TGTGCCAGCAGCTTAGATACAGGGACCCACCTAGAGGAGCAGTACTTC
>.|TRBV5-5|.|TRBJ1-5
CASSLLGGNQPQHF
TGTGCCAGCAGCTTGTTGGGGGGGAATCAGCCCCAGCATTTT
>.|TRBV7-3|.|TRBJ1-1
CASSLGTLNTEAFF
TGTGCCAGCAGCCTAGGGACACTGAACACTGAAGCTTTCTTT
>.|TRBV25-1|TRBD2|TRBJ2-2
CASSEYSSGGYTGELFF
TGTGCCAGCAGTGAATATAGTAGCGGGGGGTACACCGGGGAGCTGTTTTTT
>.|TRBV6-1|TRBD1|TRBJ2-7
CASTDRDVWSDEQYF
TGTGCCAGCACCGACAGGGATGTTTGGTCGGACGAGCAGTACTTC
>.|TRBV27|TRBD2|TRBJ2-1
CASTLAGGYNEQFF
TGTGCCAGCACCCTAGCGGGGGGTTACAATGAGCAGTTCTTC
>.|TRBV5-6|.|TRBJ2-7
CASSRQVSYEQYF
TGTGCCAGCAGCCGACAGGTCTCCTACGAGCAGTACTTC
>.|TRBV2|.|TRBJ1-3
CASSEYAAPGYF
TGTGCCAGCAGTGAATATGCGGCACCGGGATATTTT
>.|TRBV6-5|.|TRBJ2-2
CASSYSSGGELFF
TGTGCCAGCAGTTACTCTAGTGGCGGGGAGCTGTTTTTT
>few|TRBV18|.|TRBJ1-2
CASSPRQETNYGYTF
TGTGCCAGCTCACCACGGCAGGAAACCAACTATGGCTACACCTTC
>.|TRBV11-3|.|TRBJ1-1
CASSRGGFAEAFF
TGTGCCAGCAGTCGCGGTGGATTCGCTGAAGCTTTCTTT
>once|TRBV11-2|TRBD2|TRBJ2-3
CASSISGGLTDTQYF
TGTGCCAGCAGCATTAGCGGGGGGCTCACAGATACGCAGTATTTT
>.|TRBV28|.|TRBJ1-1
CASSLLSQGNTEAFF
TGTGCCAGCAGCCTCTTGTCACAGGGGAACACTGAAGCTTTCTTT
>.|TRBV4-2|TRBD1|TRBJ2-6
CASSQGLGTGVDGANGLTF
TGTGCCAGCAGCCAGGGACTTGGGACAGGGGTTGATGGGGCCAACGGCCTGACTTTC
>.|TRBV9|TRBD2|TRBJ2-3
CASSISGATDTQYF
TGTGCCAGCAGCATCAGCGGGGCGACAGATACGCAGTATTTT
>.|TRBV19|TRBD1|TRBJ1-1
CASSGQGMNTEAFF
TGTGCCAGTAGCGGACAGGGAATGAACACTGAAGCTTTCTTT
>.|TRBV4-1|TRBD2|TRBJ2-7
CASSHPGEGYEQYF
TGCGCCAGCAGCCATCCCGGGGAGGGGTACGAGCAGTACTTC
>.|TRBV7-8|TRBD1|TRBJ1-2
CASSKGQGLKNGYTF
TGTGCCAGCAGCAAGGGACAGGGTCTTAAGAATGGCTACACCTTC
>.|TRBV2|.|TRBJ2-1
CASSDLENEQFF
TGTGCCAGCAGTGACCTAGAGAATGAGCAGTTCTTC
>.|TRBV7-2|TRBD1|TRBJ1-1
CASSTRQGGNTEAFF
TGTGCCAGCAGCACACGACAGGGGGGGAACACTGAAGCTTTCTTT
>.|TRBV27|TRBD2|TRBJ2-1
CASSLSGTSGGYEQFF
TGTGCCAGCAGTTTATCGGGAACTAGCGGGGGCTATGAGCAGTTCTTC
>.|TRBV2|TRBD1|TRBJ2-3
CASSDPDRPSLSTDTQYF
TGTGCCAGCAGTGATCCGGACAGGCCTTCGCTTAGCACAGATACGCAGTATTTT
>.|TRBV19|.|TRBJ2-3
CASKGGSDTQYF
TGTGCCAGTAAAGGGGGAAGCGATACGCAGTATTTT
>.|TRBV5-1|TRBD2|TRBJ2-1
CASSSTVSGGASPRYNEQFF
TGCGCCAGCAGCTCCACGGTTAGCGGGGGGGCATCCCCCCGCTACAATGAGCAGTTCTTC
>.|TRBV28|TRBD1|TRBJ1-5
CASRHLGQGLGGNQPQHF
TGTGCCAGCAGACATCTCGGACAGGGGTTAGGGGGCAATCAGCCCCAGCATTTT
>.|TRBV5-1|.|TRBJ1-2
CASSLETASNYGYTF
TGCGCCAGCAGCTTGGAAACAGCATCTAACTATGGCTACACCTTC
>.|TRBV29-1|.|TRBJ1-2
CSVEGGTTGYTF
TGCAGCGTTGAAGGAGGCACAACCGGCTACACCTTC
>once|TRBV29-1|.|TRBJ1-2
CSVGYSRSYGYTF
TGCAGCGTTGGGTACAGCCGATCCTATGGCTACACCTTC
>few|TRBV7-2|TRBD1|TRBJ1-6
CASSLEDRANSPLHF
TGTGCCAGCAGCTTAGAAGACAGGGCCAATTCACCCCTCCACTTT
>few|TRBV6-5|.|TRBJ1-2
CASSSGVGYGYTF
TGTGCCAGCAGTTCGGGGGTGGGATATGGCTACACCTTC
>few|TRBV4-1|TRBD2|TRBJ2-2
CASSQAGGLAGAKDRAGELFF
TGCGCCAGCAGCCAGGCCGGCGGACTAGCGGGGGCCAAAGACCGGGCCGGGGAGCTGTTTTTT
>.|TRBV29-1|.|TRBJ2-7
CSAESTGSEQYF
TGCAGCGCCGAAAGTACAGGGAGCGAGCAGTACTTC
>.|TRBV14|.|TRBJ2-7
CASSGGSYEQYF
TGTGCCAGCAGCGGGGGGTCCTACGAGCAGTACTTC